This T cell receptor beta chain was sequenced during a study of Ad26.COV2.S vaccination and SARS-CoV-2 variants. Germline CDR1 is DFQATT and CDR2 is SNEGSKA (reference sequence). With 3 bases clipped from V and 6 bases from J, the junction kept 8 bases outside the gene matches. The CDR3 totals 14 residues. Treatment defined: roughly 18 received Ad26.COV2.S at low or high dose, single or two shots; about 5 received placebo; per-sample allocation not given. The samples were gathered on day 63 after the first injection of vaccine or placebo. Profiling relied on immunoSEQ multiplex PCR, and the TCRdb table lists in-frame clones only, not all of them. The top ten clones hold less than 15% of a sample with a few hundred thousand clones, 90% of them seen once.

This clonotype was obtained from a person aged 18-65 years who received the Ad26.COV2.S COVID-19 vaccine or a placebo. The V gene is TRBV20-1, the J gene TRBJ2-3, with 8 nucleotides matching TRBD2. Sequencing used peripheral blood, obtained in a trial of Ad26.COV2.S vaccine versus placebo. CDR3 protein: CSASTGLASDTQYF. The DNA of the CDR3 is TGCAGTGCTAGTACCGGACTAGCATCGGATACGCAGTATTTT.